This is a list of T cell receptor beta chains from one sample in a study of blood T cell repertoires in COVID-19. Some clones are missing from TCRdb's copy, which holds only in-frame ones; the method was immunoSEQ multiplex PCR. Of approximately 110,000 clones in the sample, about three quarters were seen once. The material sequenced was peripheral blood. All receptors derive from a man older than 75 with acute or convalescent COVID-19. Each CDR3 is given with its conserved first and last residue. Fields, in order: J gene, D gene, V gene, clone size, CDR3 protein, CDR3 DNA. A D gene is named only where the DNA matches it firmly. The size field is filled for only some rows; it gives once, few, many or a size class.

>TRBJ2-1|TRBD2|TRBV29-1|.
CSVAGLAISYNEQFF
TGCAGCGTTGCGGGACTAGCGATATCCTACAATGAGCAGTTCTTC
>TRBJ2-3|.|TRBV30|.
CAWSLGIQDTQYF
TGTGCCTGGAGCCTCGGGATACAAGATACGCAGTATTTT
>TRBJ1-1|.|TRBV6-1|.
CASSDQGPRTEAFF
TGTGCCAGCAGTGACCAGGGGCCGAGGACTGAAGCTTTCTTT
>TRBJ1-1|.|TRBV28|.
CASSDVRGAFF
TGTGCCAGCAGTGACGTACGGGGAGCTTTCTTT
>TRBJ2-3|TRBD2|TRBV10-3|few
CAIRTTGGRSGRATDTQYF
TGTGCCATCAGGACTACAGGGGGCCGTAGCGGGAGGGCCACAGATACGCAGTATTTT
>TRBJ1-1|.|TRBV5-1|.
CASSWSTDTEAFF
TGCGCCAGCAGCTGGTCTACAGACACTGAAGCTTTCTTT
>TRBJ2-7|.|TRBV10-2|many
CASSEAYEQYF
TGCGCCAGCAGTGAAGCTTACGAGCAGTACTTC
>TRBJ2-7|TRBD2|TRBV7-9|once
CASSLEWREASEQYF
TGTGCCAGCAGCTTAGAGTGGCGGGAGGCAAGCGAGCAGTACTTC
>TRBJ2-3|TRBD2|TRBV19|.
CASNPTSGRAADTQYF
TGTGCCAGTAATCCGACTAGCGGGAGGGCCGCAGATACGCAGTATTTT
>TRBJ2-1|TRBD2|TRBV3-1/TRBV3-2|.
CASSHRLAGPYNEQFF
TGTGCCAGCAGCCACCGACTAGCGGGGCCATACAATGAGCAGTTCTTC
>TRBJ2-7|.|TRBV27|once
CASRGPQASDSEQYF
TGTGCCAGCAGGGGGCCTCAGGCTAGCGACTCCGAGCAGTACTTC
>TRBJ2-5|.|TRBV11-3|.
CASSPGDRMEQETQYF
TGTGCCAGCAGCCCGGGTGATCGGATGGAGCAGGAGACCCAGTACTTC
>TRBJ2-1|.|TRBV7-2|.
CASSLGEWIRGNEQFF
TGTGCCAGCAGCTTAGGTGAGTGGATTAGGGGAAATGAGCAGTTCTTC
>TRBJ2-3|TRBD2|TRBV11-2|few
CASSLVSGGRGVDTQYF
TGTGCCAGCAGCTTAGTATCTGGCGGGAGAGGGGTAGATACGCAGTATTTT
>TRBJ2-7|.|TRBV5-1|.
CASSSSGTSPLEQYF
TGCGCCAGCAGCTCCAGCGGGACATCGCCTCTCGAGCAGTACTTC
>TRBJ1-3|.|TRBV19|.
CASKAGQSSGNTIYF
TGTGCCAGTAAAGCAGGACAATCCTCTGGAAACACCATATATTTT
>TRBJ1-2|.|TRBV30|.
CAWSLQGYGYTF
TGTGCCTGGAGCTTGCAGGGGTATGGCTACACCTTC
>TRBJ2-5|.|TRBV28|.
CASNRGFETQYF
TGTGCCAGCAACCGGGGATTTGAGACCCAGTACTTC
>TRBJ2-1|.|TRBV24-1|once
CATSEAGVANEQFF
TGTGCCACCAGTGAGGCAGGGGTTGCCAATGAGCAGTTCTTC
>TRBJ1-4|.|TRBV7-9|.
CASSLGRRDPGNEKLFF
TGTGCCAGCAGCTTAGGTAGACGGGATCCGGGTAATGAAAAACTGTTTTTT
>TRBJ2-1|TRBD2|TRBV6-2/TRBV6-3|few
CASSYSYGRARNEQFF
TGTGCCAGCAGTTACTCGTACGGGAGGGCCAGAAATGAGCAGTTCTTC
>TRBJ2-7|.|TRBV15|.
CATSRAGRGGEQYF
TGTGCCACCAGCAGAGCCGGTAGAGGGGGAGAGCAGTACTTC
>TRBJ2-7|TRBD2|TRBV19|.
CATGLAGGEQYF
TGTGCCACTGGACTAGCGGGAGGTGAGCAGTACTTC
>TRBJ1-1|TRBD1|TRBV6-5|.
CASFLSGTGIGEAFF
TGTGCCAGCTTCCTCAGCGGGACAGGGATTGGTGAAGCTTTCTTT
>TRBJ1-1|.|TRBV5-4|.
CASSSGKNTEAFF
TGTGCCAGCAGCTCCGGGAAGAACACTGAAGCTTTCTTT
>TRBJ2-1|.|TRBV28|.
CASSLGLYNEQFF
TGTGCCAGCAGTTTAGGACTATACAATGAGCAGTTCTTC
>TRBJ2-5|TRBD2|TRBV7-9|.
CASSRGTKVGETQYF
TGTGCCAGCAGCCGGGGGACTAAGGTCGGGGAGACCCAGTACTTC
>TRBJ2-7|.|TRBV3-1/TRBV3-2|.
CASSQASYEQYF
TGTGCCAGCAGCCAAGCCAGCTACGAGCAGTACTTC
>TRBJ2-5|.|TRBV6-1|.
CASSELFETQYF
TGTGCCAGCAGTGAACTTTTTGAGACCCAGTACTTC
>TRBJ1-2|.|TRBV25-1|many
CASSDLEGGGYTF
TGTGCCAGCAGTGATTTGGAGGGCGGGGGCTACACCTTC
>TRBJ2-1|TRBD2|TRBV6-2/TRBV6-3|few
CASSGARLATNEQFF
TGTGCCAGCAGTGGGGCGAGACTAGCAACGAATGAGCAGTTCTTC
>TRBJ1-5|.|TRBV28|.
CASSRSRLGDQPQHF
TGTGCCAGCAGCCGATCCAGGCTGGGAGATCAGCCCCAGCATTTT
>TRBJ1-2|.|TRBV9|.
CASSGTGFYGYTF
TGTGCCAGCAGCGGAACAGGATTCTATGGCTACACCTTC
>TRBJ2-3|TRBD1|TRBV30|medium-sized
CAWRQGASTTDTQYF
TGTGCCTGGAGGCAGGGGGCTTCTACCACAGATACGCAGTATTTT
>TRBJ2-3|TRBD2|TRBV18|.
CASSPSAGGHFNADTQYF
TGTGCCAGCTCACCTTCAGCGGGAGGACACTTTAACGCAGATACGCAGTATTTT
>TRBJ1-6|.|TRBV15|.
CATSREQTYNSPLHF
TGTGCCACCAGCAGAGAGCAAACTTATAATTCACCCCTCCACTTT
>TRBJ2-2|TRBD1|TRBV6-2/TRBV6-3|few
CASSWLSRDRTTGELFF
TGTGCCAGCAGTTGGTTGAGCCGGGACAGGACCACCGGGGAGCTGTTTTTT
>TRBJ2-1|TRBD2|TRBV7-2|few
CASSPGLAGDNEQFF
TGTGCCAGCAGCCCGGGACTAGCGGGAGACAATGAGCAGTTCTTC
>TRBJ1-2|.|TRBV28|.
CASSLSQGLSYTF
TGTGCCAGCAGTTTAAGCCAGGGTCTGAGCTACACCTTC
>TRBJ2-1|TRBD2|TRBV7-9|.
CASNRLAGGDWFEQFF
TGTGCCAGCAACAGACTAGCGGGAGGGGACTGGTTCGAGCAGTTCTTC
>TRBJ2-1|TRBD1|TRBV5-8|.
CASSGRQGGLGEQFF
TGTGCCAGCAGCGGAAGACAGGGGGGGTTGGGAGAGCAGTTCTTC
>TRBJ2-7|.|TRBV6-5|few
CASSYSSEGSGEQYF
TGTGCCAGCAGTTACAGTTCAGAGGGCTCGGGGGAGCAGTACTTC
>TRBJ2-7|TRBD1|TRBV28|few
CASSLGQGAYEQYF
TGTGCCAGCAGTCTGGGACAGGGGGCTTACGAGCAGTACTTC
>TRBJ1-4|.|TRBV15|.
CATSGLGTVLFF
TGTGCCACCAGTGGTCTAGGGACTGTACTGTTTTTT
>TRBJ1-1|.|TRBV7-9|.
CASSQRGWNTEAFF
TGTGCCAGCAGCCAGCGGGGGTGGAACACTGAAGCTTTCTTT
>TRBJ2-1|.|TRBV19|few
CASSNNRDSYNEQFF
TGTGCCAGTAGTAATAACCGGGACTCATACAATGAGCAGTTCTTC
>TRBJ2-5|TRBD2|TRBV13|.
CASSLGLAGGPPTQYF
TGTGCCAGCAGCTTGGGACTAGCGGGAGGCCCCCCCACCCAGTACTTC
>TRBJ2-1|.|TRBV7-2|few
CASSLGGERAEQFF
TGTGCCAGCAGCTTAGGGGGCGAGCGGGCTGAGCAGTTCTTC